These 27 T cell receptor beta chains were sequenced from one sample in a study of metastatic and nonmetastatic thyroid tumors. Every patient was untreated before thyroid surgery. Through MiXCR, TCRdb re-clonotyped the PCR reads. This table holds tens of thousands of clones, more than 20% found once. The sequencing input was blood. These TCRs come from a female donor with papillary thyroid cancer or a benign thyroid nodule (not recorded which). Some clones in this sample may be carry-over from other donors' samples.

Sample share makes this clone medium-sized. V and J are TRBV6-1 and TRBJ1-2; D is perhaps TRBD1 (5 bases). The V and J ends lost 8 bases and 4 bases respectively, with 17 bases between them. Germline V gives CDR1 MNHNS, CDR2 SASEGT. The CDR3 extends over 14 amino acids. The CDR3 DNA follows: TGTGCCAGCGCCCGGGACTTAAATCCCTATGGCTACACCTTC. Encoded protein: CASARDLNPYGYTF.

The rearrangement links TRBV9 to TRBJ1-1; D call uncertain. Germline CDR1 is SGDLS and CDR2 is YYNGEE. V dropped 0 bases and J dropped 0 bases, with 9 bases sitting between them. This CDR3 has 15 residues. CDR3 in amino acids: CASSVDHTVNTEAFF. In nucleotides, the CDR3 is TGTGCCAGCAGCGTAGATCACACCGTGAACACTGAAGCTTTCTTT.

This clone showed up many times. The CDR3 DNA reads TGTGCCTGGGAGCGGGAGACGACTAGCACAGATACGCAGTATTTT. Translating gives CAWERETTSTDTQYF. The gene calls are TRBV30 and TRBJ2-3; 8 bases align to TRBD2. V was pared by 5 bases and J by 0 bases, with 7 bases of the junction left unmatched. The CDR3 sequence is 15 residues long. Germline-derived CDR1 and CDR2 are GTSNPN and SVGIG (reference sequence).

The V gene is TRBV5-1, the J gene TRBJ1-5, with 8 nucleotides matching TRBD1. V lost 0 bases to trimming and J lost 9 bases; unmatched junction nucleotides: 8. Germline V CDR1 and CDR2: SGHRS, YFSETQ. CDR3 length equals 15 residues. CDR3 protein: CASSLEGTGHSPQHF. CDR3 DNA sequence: TGCGCCAGCAGCTTGGAGGGGACAGGCCATTCGCCCCAGCATTTT.

At least ten counts were recorded for this clone. The gene calls are TRBV30 and TRBJ1-5, with D uncertain. This CDR3 is built from 13 residues. Germline V CDR1 and CDR2: GTSNPN, SVGIG (reference sequence). V was clipped by 2 bases and J by 1 base, with 6 bases between them. The CDR3: CAWSFASNQPQHF. CDR3 nucleotides: TGTGCCTGGAGTTTCGCGAGCAATCAGCCCCAGCATTTT.

This clone has at least ten counts. This chain uses TRBV13 with TRBJ2-7; D perhaps matches TRBD2 (5 bases). With 1 base removed from V and 0 bases from J, the gap between germline ends came to 10 bases. CDR1 PRHDT and CDR2 FYEKMQ come from the germline V gene (reference sequence). This CDR3 is 15 amino acids long. The CDR3 reads CASSLAGRTSYEQYF. The CDR3 DNA reads as TGTGCCAGCAGCTTAGCGGGAAGGACCTCCTACGAGCAGTACTTC.

The chain is built from TRBV20-1 and TRBJ1-2; 10 bases fit TRBD1. The junction had 15 bases not matched to a gene; V was cut back by 6 bases and J by 11 bases. This CDR3 is 14 amino acids long. Per germline, CDR1 DFQATT and CDR2 SNEGSKA (reference sequence). The CDR3 coding sequence is TGCAGTGCCGGGACAGGGGCGTCTAACTATTGTTACACCTTC. As protein: CSAGTGASNYCYTF.

The chain combines TRBV6-4 with TRBJ2-3, with D perhaps TRBD2 (6 bases). V was clipped by 1 base and J by 2 bases, with 16 bases between them. Germline V gene lookup returns CDR1 MRHNA and CDR2 SNTAGT. This CDR3 comprises 17 residues. The CDR3, as DNA: TGTGCCAGCAGTGACTGCGGGACCCAAGACTACACAGATACGCAGTATTTT. As protein: CASSDCGTQDYTDTQYF.

This chain joins TRBV7-6 and TRBJ2-7, with D possibly TRBD2 on 5 matching bases. The germline CDR1 and CDR2 sequences are SGHVS and FNYEAQ. Trimming took 7 bases from V and 1 from J, leaving 17 bases between them. The CDR3 is made up of 15 amino acids. For the CDR3, the DNA is TGTGCCAGCATCCCCTTCTCCGGGGTATCCTACGAGCAGTACTTC. This translates into CASIPFSGVSYEQYF.

This clone was recorded many times. The CDR3 region has the DNA TGTGCCAGCAGTAAGGGGGGGCTCTTCAATGAGCAGTTCTTC. This sequence encodes CASSKGGLFNEQFF. The V call is TRBV25-1, the J call TRBJ2-1, with D tentatively TRBD2 (7 bases). V was clipped by 5 bases and J by 6 bases, with 14 bases between them. Germline CDR1 is MGHDK and CDR2 is SYGVNS. The CDR3 is 14 amino acids.

This sequence joins TRBV19 and TRBJ2-3; 7 bases are shared with TRBD2. CDR3 length equals 14 residues. Looked up from germline, CDR1 is LNHDA and CDR2 is SQIVND (reference sequence). J was trimmed by 3 bases and V by 5 bases; bases with no gene match: 5. CDR3 sequence: CASSPSGVTDTQYF. The CDR3 nucleotides read TGTGCCAGTAGTCCCAGCGGGGTGACAGATACGCAGTATTTT.

This clone was counted ten times or more. The rearrangement links TRBV29-1 to TRBJ2-1; 8 bases agree with TRBD1. Germline V gene lookup returns CDR1 SQVTM and CDR2 ANQGSEA. This CDR3 has 11 amino acids. CDR3 sequence (DNA): TGCAGTTCTACAGGGGGTCTTGAGCAGTTCTTC. Its translation: CSSTGGLEQFF.

This clone was observed at least ten times. The gene calls are TRBV9 and TRBJ2-7; D may be TRBD1 or TRBD2 (5 bases each). The CDR3 sequence is 15 residues long. CDR1 SGDLS and CDR2 YYNGEE come from the germline V gene. Trimming left V 3 bases short and J 5 bases short, with 18 bases between. As DNA, the CDR3 is TGTGCCAGCAGCGAGGACGGGACCCCCCAGAACGAGCAGTACTTC. Its translation is CASSEDGTPQNEQYF.

The chain couples TRBV6-1 to TRBJ2-7; D is unclear. This CDR3 comprises 16 residues. Germline V gene sequence: CDR1 MNHNS, CDR2 SASEGT. Trimming stripped 3 bases from V and 3 bases from J, with 18 bases between. CDR3 sequence (DNA): TGTGCCAGCAGTGATTTGGGGTCGTTATTCTTCTACGAGCAGTACTTC. Translation gives CASSDLGSLFFYEQYF.

The gene calls are TRBV12-3 or TRBV12-4 and TRBJ2-5; the D gene is possibly TRBD2 (6 bases). The CDR3 is 16 residues long. The V gene lost 4 bases and the J gene lost 1 base, with 16 bases spanning the gap. This CDR3 is CASSSLPGGTQETQYF. In nucleotides, the CDR3 is TGTGCCAGCAGTTCTCTACCCGGGGGTACCCAAGAGACCCAGTACTTC.

V gene TRBV12-3 or TRBV12-4 combines with J gene TRBJ1-2; a possible D gene is TRBD1 (5 bases). Trimming stripped 6 bases from V and 8 bases from J, with 16 bases between. The CDR3 has 13 amino acids. For the CDR3, the DNA is TGTGCCAGCAGCCCCGACAGTGGGGTAGGCTACACCTTC. This sequence encodes CASSPDSGVGYTF.

There are a few counts of this clone. J is TRBJ1-2 and V is TRBV30, with D unresolved. Trimming cost V 3 bases and J 8 bases, with 7 bases left between them. CDR3 size: 10 residues. Looked up from germline, CDR1 is GTSNPN and CDR2 is SVGIG (reference sequence). The CDR3 sequence: CAWRRGGYTF. For the CDR3, the DNA is TGTGCCTGGAGACGAGGGGGCTACACCTTC.

The chain links TRBV6-1 to TRBJ1-5; TRBD1 might be the D (5 bases). V gave up 8 bases and J gave up 3 bases, with 11 bases separating them. CDR1 is MNHNS and CDR2 is SASEGT in the germline V gene. CDR3 length: 13 residues. The CDR3 DNA reads TGTGCCAGCCGGGGGGATCTCAATCAGCCCCAGCATTTT. Protein sequence: CASRGDLNQPQHF.

This clone appeared many times. The CDR3 reads CSARGTGGETQYF. Here the CDR3 DNA reads TGCAGTGCTAGGGGGACAGGGGGGGAGACCCAGTACTTC. The chain employs TRBV20-1 and TRBJ2-5; 11 bases align to TRBD1. After removal of 3 bases from V and 5 bases from J, the junction contained 2 bases not matched to a gene. The germline V gene encodes CDR1 DFQATT and CDR2 SNEGSKA (reference sequence). The CDR3 extends over 13 amino acids.

At least ten counts were recorded for this clone. The chain combines TRBV20-1 with TRBJ1-5, with D possibly matching TRBD1 (6 bases). V was pared by 2 bases and J by 3 bases, with 14 bases between. The CDR3 totals 15 residues. The V gene's germline CDR1 is DFQATT and CDR2 SNEGSKA (reference sequence). CDR3 residues: CSARPGHLYNQPQHF. The CDR3 DNA sequence: TGCAGTGCTAGACCGGGACACTTATACAATCAGCCCCAGCATTTT.

The sample holds many counts of this clone. As DNA, the CDR3 is TGTGCCACCAAGGAAACAACCTCCTACAATGAGCAGTTCTTC. This gives the protein CATKETTSYNEQFF. The V gene is TRBV2, the J gene TRBJ2-1; D gene unclear. V was clipped by 10 bases and J by 0 bases, with 13 bases between them. The CDR3 contains 14 residues. CDR1 is SNHLY and CDR2 is FYNNEI in the germline V gene.

This clone was recorded a few times. The genes are TRBV6-1 and TRBJ2-7; maybe TRBD1 (6 bases). The CDR3 spans 13 residues. Germline V gene lookup returns CDR1 MNHNS and CDR2 SASEGT. V was cut by 5 bases and J by 4 bases, with 12 bases left in between. CDR3 nucleotides: TGTGCCAGCAGTATAGGACAGCGGTACGAGCAGTACTTC. It yields the protein CASSIGQRYEQYF.

V usage is TRBV12-3 or TRBV12-4 and J usage is TRBJ1-4; 8 nucleotides agree with TRBD1. The CDR3 runs 14 residues. V lost 6 bases to trimming and J lost 5 bases; unmatched junction nucleotides: 5. CDR3 coding DNA: TGTGCCAGCAGCCGGGACAGGCGGAATGAAAAACTGTTTTTT. Amino acids: CASSRDRRNEKLFF.

The rearrangement links TRBV20-1 to TRBJ1-6, with a tentative D call TRBD1 (5 bases). CDR1 and CDR2 from the germline V gene are DFQATT and SNEGSKA (reference sequence). Trimming shortened V by 6 bases and J by 5 bases, and 20 bases separated the two germline ends. The CDR3 covers 16 residues. The CDR3 reads CSAGISWGGNNSPLHF. The CDR3, as DNA: TGCAGTGCGGGGATCTCGTGGGGGGGGAATAATTCACCCCTCCACTTT.

The sample holds many counts of this clone. The chain is built from TRBV20-1 and TRBJ2-3, with D possibly matching TRBD1 (5 bases). Trimming removed 6 bases from V and 1 base from J, with 11 bases in between. The CDR3 has 13 amino acids. The germline gives CDR1 DFQATT, CDR2 SNEGSKA (reference sequence). The CDR3: CSAPRGGTDTQYF. The CDR3 coding sequence is TGCAGTGCACCTAGGGGTGGCACAGATACGCAGTATTTT.

About this clone itself: A much larger clone is a single base away; this may be a read error. The same CDR3 is also encoded by other DNA sequences in this sample. This sequence joins TRBV12-3 or TRBV12-4 and TRBJ2-3; possibly TRBD2 for D (6 bases). The CDR3 totals 16 residues. Trimming cost V 2 bases and J 4 bases, with 16 bases left between them. In nucleotides, the CDR3 is TGTGCCAGCAGTTTAAGGCGGGGTGCCTCTGCAGATACGCAGTATTTT. Its protein is CASSLRRGASADTQYF.

In its sample, this clone is medium-sized. The DNA is omitted, as the CDR3 cannot be located on it reliably, and the CDR3 follows TCRdb's listing. The gene calls are TRBV12-3 or TRBV12-4 and TRBJ1-1; no DNA check was done on the table's D call, TRBD1. The CDR3 spans 14 residues, counting both ends. CDR3 amino acids: CASSFGQGAVRTFF.